The text below deals with one T cell receptor (beta chain). Its antigen is as yet unknown. This specimen belongs to a study of response to subunit inactivated influenza vaccine. Study conclusions and caveats: Authors suggested few new T cells are recruited by each seasonal influenza vaccination.

TCRdb re-analysed the RT-PCR reads in MiXCR, keeping a single row per CDR3 protein. The sample has hundreds of thousands of distinct CDR3 sequences; about an eighth are singletons. The sequences come from PBMCs from blood, collected roughly 47 days after vaccination. The source is a man aged 45-60 years who received an inactivated influenza vaccine.

CDR3 amino acids: CASSHRNGETQYF. CDR3 sequence (DNA): TGTGCCAGCAGTCACCGGAACGGGGAGACCCAGTACTTC. The V and J genes are TRBV12-3 or TRBV12-4 and TRBJ2-5; D unclear. This CDR3 contains 13 residues. The V and J ends lost 5 bases and 5 bases respectively, with 12 bases between them.